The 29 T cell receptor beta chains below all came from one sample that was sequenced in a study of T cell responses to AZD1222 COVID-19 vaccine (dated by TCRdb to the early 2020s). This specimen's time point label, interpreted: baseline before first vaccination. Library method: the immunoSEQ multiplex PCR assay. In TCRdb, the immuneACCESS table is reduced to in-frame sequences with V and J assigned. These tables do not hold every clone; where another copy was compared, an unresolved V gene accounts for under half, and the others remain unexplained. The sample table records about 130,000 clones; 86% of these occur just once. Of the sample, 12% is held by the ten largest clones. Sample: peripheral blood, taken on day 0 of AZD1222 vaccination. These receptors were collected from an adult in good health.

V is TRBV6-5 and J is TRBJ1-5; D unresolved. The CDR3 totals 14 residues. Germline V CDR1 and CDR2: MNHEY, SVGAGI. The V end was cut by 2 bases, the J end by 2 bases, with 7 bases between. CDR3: CASSYRGGNQPQHF. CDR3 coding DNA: TGTGCCAGCAGTTACCGGGGAGGCAATCAGCCCCAGCATTTT.

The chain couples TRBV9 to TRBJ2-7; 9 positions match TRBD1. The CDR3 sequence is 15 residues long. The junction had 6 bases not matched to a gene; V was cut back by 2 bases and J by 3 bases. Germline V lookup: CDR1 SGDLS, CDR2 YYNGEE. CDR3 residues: CASSVGQGRVYEQYF. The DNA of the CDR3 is TGTGCCAGCAGCGTGGGACAGGGACGGGTCTACGAGCAGTACTTC.

The CDR3 sequence: CASSLGVMGRGPRTEAFF. CDR3 nucleotides: TGCGCCAGCAGCTTGGGGGTTATGGGCCGGGGGCCACGGACTGAAGCTTTCTTT. This chain joins TRBV5-1 and TRBJ1-1, with D possibly TRBD1 on 6 matching bases. Trimming shortened V by 0 bases and J by 5 bases, and 23 bases separated the two germline ends. CDR1 is SGHRS, CDR2 YFSETQ, per germline. This CDR3 has 18 residues.

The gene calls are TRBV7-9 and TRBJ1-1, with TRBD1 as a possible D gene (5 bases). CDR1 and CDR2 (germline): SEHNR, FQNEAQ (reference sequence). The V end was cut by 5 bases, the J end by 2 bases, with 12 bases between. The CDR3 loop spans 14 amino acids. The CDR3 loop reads CASSPVGLNTEAFF. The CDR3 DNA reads TGTGCCAGCAGCCCCGTGGGGCTAAACACTGAAGCTTTCTTT. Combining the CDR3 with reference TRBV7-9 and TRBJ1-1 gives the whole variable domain DTGVSQNPRHKITKRGQNVTFRCDPISEHNRLYWYRQTLGQGPEFLTYFQNEAQLEKSRLLSDRFSAERPKGSFSTLEIQRTEQGDSAMYLCASSPVGLNTEAFFGQGTRLTVV.

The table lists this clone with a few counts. CDR3 DNA: TGTGCCAGCTCGCCTTGGTGGGTAGAAGATTCACCCCTCCACTTT. This codes for CASSPWWVEDSPLHF. V and J are TRBV27 and TRBJ1-6; D is uncertain. CDR3 size: 15 residues. Trimming stripped 8 bases from V and 8 bases from J, with 19 bases between. Per germline, CDR1 MNHEY and CDR2 SMNVEV (reference sequence).

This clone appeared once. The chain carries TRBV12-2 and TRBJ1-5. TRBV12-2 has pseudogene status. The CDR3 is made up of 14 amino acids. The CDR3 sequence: CASRLRRDNQPQHF. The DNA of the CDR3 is TGTGCAAGTCGCTTAAGAAGGGACAATCAGCCCCAGCATTTT.

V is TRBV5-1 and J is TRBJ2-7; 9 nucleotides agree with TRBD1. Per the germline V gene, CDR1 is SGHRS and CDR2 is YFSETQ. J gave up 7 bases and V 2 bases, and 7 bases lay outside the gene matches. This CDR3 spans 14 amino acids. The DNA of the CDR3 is TGCGCCAGCAGCTTTTCGGGACAGGGTTTAGAGCAGTACTTC. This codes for CASSFSGQGLEQYF. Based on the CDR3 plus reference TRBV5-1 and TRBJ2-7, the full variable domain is KAGVTQTPRYLIKTRGQQVTLSCSPISGHRSVSWYQQTPGQGLQFLFEYFSETQRNKGNFPGRFSGRQFSNSRSEMNVSTLELGDSALYLCASSFSGQGLEQYFGPGTRLTVT.

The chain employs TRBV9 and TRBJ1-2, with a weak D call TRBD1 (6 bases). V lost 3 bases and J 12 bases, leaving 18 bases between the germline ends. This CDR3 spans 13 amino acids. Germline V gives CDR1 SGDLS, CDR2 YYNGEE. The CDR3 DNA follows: TGTGCCAGCAGCGGGACAGCCCGAGGATTCCACACCTTC. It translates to CASSGTARGFHTF.

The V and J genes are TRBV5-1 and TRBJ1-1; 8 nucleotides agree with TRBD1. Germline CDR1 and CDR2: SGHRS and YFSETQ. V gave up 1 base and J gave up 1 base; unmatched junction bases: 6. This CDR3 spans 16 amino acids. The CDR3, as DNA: TGCGCCAGCAGCTTGCATTTAGGACAGGGGAACACTGAAGCTTTCTTT. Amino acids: CASSLHLGQGNTEAFF.

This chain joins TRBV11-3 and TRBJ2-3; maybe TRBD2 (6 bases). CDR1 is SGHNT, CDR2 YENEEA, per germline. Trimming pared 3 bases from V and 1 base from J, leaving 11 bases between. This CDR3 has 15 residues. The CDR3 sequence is CASSFGASGTDTQYF. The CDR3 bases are TGTGCCAGCAGCTTCGGGGCTAGCGGCACAGATACGCAGTATTTT.

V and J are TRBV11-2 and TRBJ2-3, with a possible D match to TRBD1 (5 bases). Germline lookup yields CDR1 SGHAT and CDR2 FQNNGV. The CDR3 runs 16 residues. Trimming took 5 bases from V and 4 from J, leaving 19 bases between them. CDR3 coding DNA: TGTGCCAGCAGCGCTGGTTCCCAGGGTCCTTCAGATACGCAGTATTTT. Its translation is CASSAGSQGPSDTQYF.

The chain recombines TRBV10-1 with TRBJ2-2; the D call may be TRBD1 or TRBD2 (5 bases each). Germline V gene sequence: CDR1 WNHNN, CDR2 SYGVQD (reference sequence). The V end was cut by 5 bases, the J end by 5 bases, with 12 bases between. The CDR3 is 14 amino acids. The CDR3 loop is CASSSGGGTGELFF. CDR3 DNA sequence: TGCGCCAGCAGTTCGGGTGGGGGAACCGGGGAGCTGTTTTTT.

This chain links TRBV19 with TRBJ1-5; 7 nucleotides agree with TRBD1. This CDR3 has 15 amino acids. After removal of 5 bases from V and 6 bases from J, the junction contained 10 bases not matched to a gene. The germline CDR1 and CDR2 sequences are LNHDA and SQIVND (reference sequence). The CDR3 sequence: CASSPLDRARQPQHF. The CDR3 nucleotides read TGTGCCAGTAGTCCGTTAGACAGGGCTCGTCAGCCCCAGCATTTT.

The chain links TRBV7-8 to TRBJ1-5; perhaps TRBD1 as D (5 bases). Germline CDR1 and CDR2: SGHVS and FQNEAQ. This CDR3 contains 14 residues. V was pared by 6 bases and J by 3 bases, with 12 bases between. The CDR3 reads CASRRAGFNQPQHF. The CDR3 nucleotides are TGTGCCAGCAGACGGGCAGGGTTCAATCAGCCCCAGCATTTT. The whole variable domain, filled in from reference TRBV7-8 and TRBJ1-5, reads GAGVSQSPRYKVAKRGQDVALRCDPISGHVSLFWYQQALGQGPEFLTYFQNEAQLDKSGLPSDRFFAERPEGSVSTLKIQRTQQEDSAVYLCASRRAGFNQPQHFGDGTRLSIL.

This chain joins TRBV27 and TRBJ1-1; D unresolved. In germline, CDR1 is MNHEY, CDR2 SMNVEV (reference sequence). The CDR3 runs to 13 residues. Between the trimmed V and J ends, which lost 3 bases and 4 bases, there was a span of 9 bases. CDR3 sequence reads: CASSFTSGTEAFF. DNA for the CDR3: TGTGCCAGCAGTTTCACCTCAGGCACTGAAGCTTTCTTT.

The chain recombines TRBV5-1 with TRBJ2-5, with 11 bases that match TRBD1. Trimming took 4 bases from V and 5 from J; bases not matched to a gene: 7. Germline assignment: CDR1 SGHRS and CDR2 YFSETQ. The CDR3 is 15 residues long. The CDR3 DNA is TGCGCCAGCAGCAACGGACAGGGGGCTCGGGAGACCCAGTACTTC. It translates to CASSNGQGARETQYF.

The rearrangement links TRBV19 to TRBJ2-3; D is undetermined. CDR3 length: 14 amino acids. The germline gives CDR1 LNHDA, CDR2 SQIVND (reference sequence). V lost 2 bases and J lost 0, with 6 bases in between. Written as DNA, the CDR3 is TGTGCCAGTAGTATATTTGTAAGCACAGATACGCAGTATTTT. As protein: CASSIFVSTDTQYF.

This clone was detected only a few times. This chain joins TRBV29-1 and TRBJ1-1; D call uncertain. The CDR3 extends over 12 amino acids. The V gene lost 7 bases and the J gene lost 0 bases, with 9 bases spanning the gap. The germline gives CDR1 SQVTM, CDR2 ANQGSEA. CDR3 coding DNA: TGCAGCGGAAGGCCCTTGAACACTGAAGCTTTCTTT. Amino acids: CSGRPLNTEAFF.

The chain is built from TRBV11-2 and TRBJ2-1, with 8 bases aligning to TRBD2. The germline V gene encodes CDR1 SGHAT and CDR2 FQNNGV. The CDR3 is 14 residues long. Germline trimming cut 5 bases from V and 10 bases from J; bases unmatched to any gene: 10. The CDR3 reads CASSLTGGRTEQFF. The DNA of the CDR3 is TGTGCCAGCAGCCTGACGGGGGGGAGGACCGAGCAGTTCTTC.

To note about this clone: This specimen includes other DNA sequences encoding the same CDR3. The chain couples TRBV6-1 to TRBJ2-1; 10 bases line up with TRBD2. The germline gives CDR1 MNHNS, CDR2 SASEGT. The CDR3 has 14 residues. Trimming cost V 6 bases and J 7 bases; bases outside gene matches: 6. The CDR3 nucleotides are TGTGCCAGCAGCTCAGCGGGAGGGCCGAATGAGCAGTTCTTC. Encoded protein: CASSSAGGPNEQFF.

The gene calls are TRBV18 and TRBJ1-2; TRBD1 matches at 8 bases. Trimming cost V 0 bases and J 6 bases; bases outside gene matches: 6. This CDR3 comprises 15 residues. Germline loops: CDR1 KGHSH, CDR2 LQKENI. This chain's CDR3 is CASSPPKDREDGYTF. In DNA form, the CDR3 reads TGTGCCAGCTCACCACCCAAGGACAGGGAGGATGGCTACACCTTC.

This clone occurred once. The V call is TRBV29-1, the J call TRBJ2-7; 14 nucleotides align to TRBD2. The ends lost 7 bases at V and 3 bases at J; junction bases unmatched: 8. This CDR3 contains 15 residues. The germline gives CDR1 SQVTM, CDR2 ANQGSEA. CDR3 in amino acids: CSALGTSGSIYEQYF. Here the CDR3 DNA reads TGCAGCGCCTTAGGGACTAGCGGGAGCATCTACGAGCAGTACTTC.

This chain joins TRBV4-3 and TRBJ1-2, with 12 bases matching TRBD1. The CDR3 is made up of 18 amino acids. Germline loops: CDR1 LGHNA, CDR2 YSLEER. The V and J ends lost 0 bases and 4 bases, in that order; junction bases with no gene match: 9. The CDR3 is CASSQDLGQGARGYGYTF. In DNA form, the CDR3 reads TGCGCCAGCAGCCAAGATCTGGGACAGGGGGCGCGCGGCTATGGCTACACCTTC.

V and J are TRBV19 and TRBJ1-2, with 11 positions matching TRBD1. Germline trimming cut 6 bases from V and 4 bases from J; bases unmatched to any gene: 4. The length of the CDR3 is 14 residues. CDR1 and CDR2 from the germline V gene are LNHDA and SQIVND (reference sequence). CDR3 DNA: TGTGCCAGTAGGAGGACAGGGGGCCCCTATGGCTACACCTTC. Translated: CASRRTGGPYGYTF.

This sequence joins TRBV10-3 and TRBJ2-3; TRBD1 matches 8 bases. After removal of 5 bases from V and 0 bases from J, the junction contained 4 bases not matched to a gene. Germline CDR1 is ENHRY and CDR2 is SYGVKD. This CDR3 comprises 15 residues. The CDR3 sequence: CAISRQGASTDTQYF. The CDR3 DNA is TGTGCCATCAGTAGGCAGGGGGCAAGCACAGATACGCAGTATTTT.

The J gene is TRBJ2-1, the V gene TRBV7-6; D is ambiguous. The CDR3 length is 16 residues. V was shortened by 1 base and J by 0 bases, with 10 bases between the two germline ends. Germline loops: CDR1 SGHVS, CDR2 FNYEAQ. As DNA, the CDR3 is TGTGCCAGCAGCTTAGGGTCCTTGAGCTCCTACAATGAGCAGTTCTTC. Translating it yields CASSLGSLSSYNEQFF.

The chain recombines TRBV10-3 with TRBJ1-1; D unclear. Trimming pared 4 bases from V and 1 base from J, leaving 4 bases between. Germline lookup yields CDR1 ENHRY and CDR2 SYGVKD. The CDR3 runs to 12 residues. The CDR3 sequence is CAISGWNTEAFF. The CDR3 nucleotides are TGTGCCATCAGTGGATGGAACACTGAAGCTTTCTTT.

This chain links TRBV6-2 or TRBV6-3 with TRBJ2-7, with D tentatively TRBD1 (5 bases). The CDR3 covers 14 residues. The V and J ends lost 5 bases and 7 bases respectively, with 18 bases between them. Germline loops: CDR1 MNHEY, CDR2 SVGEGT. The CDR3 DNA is TGTGCCAGCAGTACGCCCTCAGGGTCTCCGGAGCAGTACTTC. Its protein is CASSTPSGSPEQYF.

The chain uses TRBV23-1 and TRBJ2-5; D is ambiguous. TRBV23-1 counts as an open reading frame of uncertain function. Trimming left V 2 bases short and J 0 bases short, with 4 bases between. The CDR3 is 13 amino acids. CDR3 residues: CASSQGDQETQYF. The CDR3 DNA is TGCGCCAGCAGTCAAGGGGACCAAGAGACCCAGTACTTC.